This T cell receptor (beta chain) was identified during a study of cytomegalovirus exposure and HLA in healthy donors. General observations from the study: Follow-up analysis later connected one missense variant in DCLRE1C with trimming of TCR beta V- and J-genes.

This clone was seen a few times. Its target is not known. The CDR3 contains 13 residues. The V end lost 3 bases, the J end lost 4 bases, and 9 bases lay between the germline ends. Germline V lookup: CDR1 SGHAT, CDR2 FQNNGV. PCR involved 60 Vbeta and 13 Jbeta primers. Profiled with immunoSEQ multiplex PCR; TCRdb holds only in-frame clones, not every one. The sample has 150,000 to 180,000 clones, 70% to 80% seen once. Sequences were obtained from PBMCs. This sequence joins TRBV11-2 and TRBJ1-1; no clear D. This receptor was taken from a man aged 25-45 years in good health and CMV-seropositive. DNA for the CDR3: TGTGCCAGCAGCTTTCAAGGGAGCACTGAAGCTTTCTTT. It codes for CASSFQGSTEAFF.